Below, one TCR beta chain is given with its context. These data come from a study of OX40 agonist ivuxolimab in advanced cancers. Here immunoSEQ multiplex PCR was the method, and the copy in TCRdb shows in-frame clones only, minus some. The sample lists 45,000 to 65,000 clones, approximately 86% occurring once. This CDR3 has 15 amino acids. The V end lost 0 bases, the J end lost 4 bases, and 12 bases lay between the germline ends. Germline values: CDR1 MNHEY, CDR2 SVGAGI. The receptor was isolated from an adult with an advanced solid tumor such as melanoma, head and neck, liver or kidney cancer. Sequencing was performed on CD4+ or CD8+ T cells sorted from blood, taken in a trial of the OX40 agonist ivuxolimab. The chain is built from TRBV6-5 and TRBJ1-2; D is possibly TRBD1 (5 bases). This CDR3 reads CASSYSNPGTYGYTF. The DNA for the CDR3 is TGTGCCAGCAGTTACTCGAATCCGGGGACCTATGGCTACACCTTC.